This TCR beta chain was documented in a study of memory CD4+ T cells and cytomegalovirus serostatus. Study background: Healthy Belgian adult donors included about nine CMV-positive and some 24 CMV-negative people. Study-wide results and caveats: CMV serostatus prediction reached median AUC approximately 0.96, or 0.89 with US-trained model. Of under 200 reported CMV TCRbeta sequences, under 80 were found in memory CD4+ repertoires.

This clone turned up a few times. Its antigen is not identified. Some clones are missing from TCRdb's copy, which holds only in-frame ones; the method was immunoSEQ multiplex PCR. The sample lists tens of thousands of clones; 74% were seen once. The V end was cut by 0 bases, the J end by 1 base, with 15 bases between. Germline CDR1 and CDR2: MNHEY and SMNVEV (reference sequence). The CDR3 spans 17 residues. The sort gate was single viable CD3+CD4+CD8-CD45RO+ cells for memory CD4+ T cells. Sequenced: memory CD4+ T cells from blood. The sequence was obtained from an adult in good health and CMV-seropositive. The genes are TRBV27 and TRBJ1-2; D not certain. The CDR3 coding sequence is TGTGCCAGCAGTTTATCGACCTCTTCCCACAGTAACTATGGCTACACCTTC. Amino acids: CASSLSTSSHSNYGYTF.